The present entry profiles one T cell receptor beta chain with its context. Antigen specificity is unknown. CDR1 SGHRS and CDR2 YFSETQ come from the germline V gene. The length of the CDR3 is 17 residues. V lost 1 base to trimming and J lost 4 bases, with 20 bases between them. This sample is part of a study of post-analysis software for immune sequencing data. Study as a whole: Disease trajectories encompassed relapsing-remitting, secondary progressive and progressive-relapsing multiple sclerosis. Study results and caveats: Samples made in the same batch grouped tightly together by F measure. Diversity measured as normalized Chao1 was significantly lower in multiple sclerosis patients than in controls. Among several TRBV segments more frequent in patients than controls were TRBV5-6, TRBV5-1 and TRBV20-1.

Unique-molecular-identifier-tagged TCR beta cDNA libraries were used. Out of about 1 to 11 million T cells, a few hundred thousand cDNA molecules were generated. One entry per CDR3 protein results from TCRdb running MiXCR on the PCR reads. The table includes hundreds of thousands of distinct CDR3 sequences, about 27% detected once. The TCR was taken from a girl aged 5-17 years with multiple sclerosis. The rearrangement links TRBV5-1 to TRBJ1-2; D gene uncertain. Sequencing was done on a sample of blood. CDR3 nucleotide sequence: TGCGCCAGCAGCTTGTACGGTTTGGGAAGCGAAGTCTATGGCTACACCTTC. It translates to CASSLYGLGSEVYGYTF.